These 12 T cell receptor beta chains were all obtained from the same sample, sequenced in a study of T cells in Graves' hyperthyroidism and ophthalmopathy. TCR beta CDR3 regions were amplified from RNA. Initially, a first-round RT-PCR of the TCR CDR3 employed the HTBI primer set. TCRdb re-analysed the multiplex PCR reads in MiXCR, keeping a single row per CDR3 protein. The profile shows 450,000 to 650,000 distinct CDR3 sequences, 13% to 15% of them singletons. Sequenced material: blood. These receptor sequences come from a woman younger than 30 with Graves' ophthalmopathy.

V gene TRBV29-1 combines with J gene TRBJ1-1; possible D gene TRBD1, 6 bases. The CDR3 has 14 amino acids. The germline V gene encodes CDR1 SQVTM and CDR2 ANQGSEA. V shed 3 bases and J shed 4 bases, with 15 bases lying between them. The CDR3 protein is CSVDKGGVGTEAFF. The CDR3 coding sequence is TGCAGCGTTGATAAGGGGGGCGTGGGCACTGAAGCTTTCTTT.

A note on this clonotype: A much larger clone sits a single nucleotide away, making a read error possible. Likely a read error: the CDR3 ends without its conserved phenylalanine or tryptophan. The chain joins TRBV27 to TRBJ1-1; D is perhaps TRBD1 (5 bases). Germline CDR1 is MNHEY and CDR2 is SMNVEV (reference sequence). This CDR3 comprises 13 residues. V lost 4 bases, J lost 1 base, and 7 bases lay in between. The CDR3 bases are TGTGCCAGCAGTTGGGGGAAGAACACTGAAGCTTTCCTT. Encoded protein: CASSWGKNTEAFL.

Comment on this clonotype: An end of the junction differs from the germline gene, which may be a read error. J is TRBJ1-1 and V is TRBV7-7, with D uncertain. The CDR3 is 16 residues long. Germline V gene data show CDR1 as SSHAT and CDR2 as FNYEAQ (reference sequence). CDR3 loop: CASSLRTAAMNTEAFF. The CDR3 region has the DNA TGTGCTAGCAGCTTACGGACTGCCGCCATGAACACTGAAGCTTTCTTT.

The V call is TRBV6-1, the J call TRBJ2-1; perhaps TRBD2 as D (5 bases). The length of the CDR3 is 12 residues. The V and J ends lost 10 bases and 4 bases respectively, with 11 bases between them. Germline V gene lookup returns CDR1 MNHNS and CDR2 SASEGT. CDR3 residues: CAIGESYNEQFF. DNA of the CDR3: TGTGCCATTGGGGAGAGTTACAATGAGCAGTTCTTC.

This clonotype showed up many times. The chain carries TRBV27 and TRBJ2-5, with 13 bases matching TRBD2. The CDR3 consists of 17 residues. The V gene's germline CDR1 is MNHEY and CDR2 SMNVEV (reference sequence). V lost 7 bases, J lost 3 bases, and 11 bases stayed unmatched. CDR3 nucleotides: TGTGCCAGCACTTGTGATGGACTAGCGGGAGAGGAAGAGACCCAGTACTTC. This translates into CASTCDGLAGEEETQYF.

Many counts were recorded for this clonotype. V gene TRBV11-3 combines with J gene TRBJ2-3, with TRBD2 matching over 10 bases. Germline values: CDR1 SGHNT, CDR2 YENEEA. This CDR3 is 17 amino acids long. Trimming removed 5 bases from V and 2 bases from J; junction bases left unmatched: 10. The CDR3 DNA is TGTGCCAGCAGCCTTGAAGCGGGAGGGGACCACACAGATACGCAGTATTTT. It translates to CASSLEAGGDHTDTQYF.

This clonotype was found many times. The rearrangement uses TRBV27 and TRBJ2-5, with 10 bases identical to TRBD2. After removal of 3 bases from V and 5 bases from J, the junction contained 6 bases not matched to a gene. The CDR3 contains 15 residues. The germline V gene encodes CDR1 MNHEY and CDR2 SMNVEV (reference sequence). Here the CDR3 reads CASSFQREGPETQYF. The CDR3 bases are TGTGCCAGCAGTTTCCAGCGGGAGGGCCCTGAGACCCAGTACTTC.

This clonotype was detected ten times or more. V gene TRBV15 combines with J gene TRBJ2-2; 8 bases agree with TRBD1. The CDR3 runs to 16 residues. Germline lookup yields CDR1 LNHNV and CDR2 YYDKDF (reference sequence). The trim removed 5 bases at V and 1 base at J, leaving 6 bases unmatched. The CDR3 region has the DNA TGTGCCACCAGCGCTCCCGGGACAGGGAACACCGGGGAGCTGTTTTTT. Protein product: CATSAPGTGNTGELFF.

On this clonotype itself: A much larger clone differs by one base, so this may be a read error. The chain employs TRBV19 and TRBJ2-7; D is undetermined. The V end lost 3 bases, the J end lost 2 bases, and 5 bases lay between the germline ends. Germline CDR1 and CDR2: LNHDA and SQIVND (reference sequence). CDR3 length equals 12 residues. The CDR3 nucleotides read TGTGCCAGTAGTATTAGCCCCTACGAGCAGTACTTC. Translating it yields CASSISPYEQYF.

This clonotype was recorded many times. This chain uses TRBV18 with TRBJ2-1; no firm D call. V was trimmed by 0 bases and J by 4 bases, leaving 10 bases between them. The length of the CDR3 is 15 residues. The germline CDR1 and CDR2 sequences are KGHSH and LQKENI. For the CDR3, the DNA is TGTGCCAGCTCACCACCAAGGGAAGTATACAATGAGCAGTTCTTC. Encoded protein: CASSPPREVYNEQFF.

In this sample, this clonotype turned up many times. The chain joins TRBV4-3 to TRBJ1-1; the D gene is possibly TRBD1 (5 bases). V was clipped by 0 bases and J by 0 bases, with 17 bases between them. The germline V gene encodes CDR1 LGHNA and CDR2 YSLEER. There are 18 residues in the CDR3. The CDR3 loop reads CASSQDLGASSMNTEAFF. The CDR3 nucleotides read TGCGCCAGCAGCCAAGATCTCGGGGCATCCTCCATGAACACTGAAGCTTTCTTT.

This clonotype was seen repeatedly, ten times or more. V and J are TRBV19 and TRBJ1-1; TRBD1 matches at 8 bases. The V segment lost 6 bases and the J segment 5 bases; nucleotides outside the gene matches: 11. CDR3 length: 15 amino acids. The germline V gene encodes CDR1 LNHDA and CDR2 SQIVND (reference sequence). Written as DNA, the CDR3 is TGTGCCAGTAGCACAGGAGACAGGGGAAGAACTGAAGCTTTCTTT. Its protein is CASSTGDRGRTEAFF. Full variable domain (rest looked up from reference TRBV19 and TRBJ1-1): DGGITQSPKYLFRKEGQNVTLSCEQNLNHDAMYWYRQDPGQGLRLIYYSQIVNDFQKGDIAEGYSVSREKKESFPLTVTSAQKNPTAFYLCASSTGDRGRTEAFFGQGTRLTVV.